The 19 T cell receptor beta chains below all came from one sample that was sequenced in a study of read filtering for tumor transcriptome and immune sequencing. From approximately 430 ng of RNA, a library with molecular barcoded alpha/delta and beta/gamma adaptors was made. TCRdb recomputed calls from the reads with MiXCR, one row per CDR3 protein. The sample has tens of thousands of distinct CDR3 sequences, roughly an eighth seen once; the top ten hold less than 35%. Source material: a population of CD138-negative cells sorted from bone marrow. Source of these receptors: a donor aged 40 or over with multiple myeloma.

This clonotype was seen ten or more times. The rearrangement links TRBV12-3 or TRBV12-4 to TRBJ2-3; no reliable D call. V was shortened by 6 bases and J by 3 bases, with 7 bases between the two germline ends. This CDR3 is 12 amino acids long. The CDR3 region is CASRSTTDTQYF. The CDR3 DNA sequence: TGTGCCAGCAGATCGACAACAGATACGCAGTATTTT.

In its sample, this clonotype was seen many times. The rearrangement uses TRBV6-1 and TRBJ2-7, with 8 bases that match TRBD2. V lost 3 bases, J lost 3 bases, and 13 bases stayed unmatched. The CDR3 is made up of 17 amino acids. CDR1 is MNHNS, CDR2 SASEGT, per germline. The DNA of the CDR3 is TGTGCCAGCAGTGAGAAGATATGGCGGGAGGAACACTACGAGCAGTACTTC. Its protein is CASSEKIWREEHYEQYF.

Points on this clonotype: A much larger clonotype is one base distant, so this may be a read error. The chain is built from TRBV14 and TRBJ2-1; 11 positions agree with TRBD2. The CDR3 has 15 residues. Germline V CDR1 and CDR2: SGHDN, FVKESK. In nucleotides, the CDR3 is TGTGCCGGCAGCCAAGGACTAGCGGGTGACAATGAGCAGTTCTTC. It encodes CAGSQGLAGDNEQFF. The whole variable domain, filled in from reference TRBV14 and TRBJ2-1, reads EAGVTQFPSHSVIEKGQTVTLRCDPISGHDNLYWYRRVMGKEIKFLLHFVKESKQDESGMPNNRFLAERTGGTYSTLKVQPAELEDSGVYFCAGSQGLAGDNEQFFGPGTRLTVL.

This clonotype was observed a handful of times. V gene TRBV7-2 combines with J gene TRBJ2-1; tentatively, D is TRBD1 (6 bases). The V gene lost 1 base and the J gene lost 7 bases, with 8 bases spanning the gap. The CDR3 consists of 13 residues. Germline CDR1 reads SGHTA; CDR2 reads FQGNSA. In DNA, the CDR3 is TGTGCCAGCAGCTTAGTAAGGGGGAATGAGCAGTTCTTC. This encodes CASSLVRGNEQFF. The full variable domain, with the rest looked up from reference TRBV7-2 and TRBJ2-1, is GAGVSQSPSNKVTEKGKDVELRCDPISGHTALYWYRQSLGQGLEFLIYFQGNSAPDKSGLPSDRFSAERTGGSVSTLTIQRTQQEDSAVYLCASSLVRGNEQFFGPGTRLTVL.

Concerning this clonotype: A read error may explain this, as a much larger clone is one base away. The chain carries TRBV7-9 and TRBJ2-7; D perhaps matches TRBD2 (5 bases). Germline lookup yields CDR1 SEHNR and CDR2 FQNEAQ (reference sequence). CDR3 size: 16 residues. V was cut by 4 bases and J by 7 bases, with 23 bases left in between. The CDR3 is CASSSAEGPRALEQYF. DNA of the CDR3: TGTGCCAGCAGCTCAGCGGAAGGGCCACGTGCGTTGGAGCAGTACTTC.

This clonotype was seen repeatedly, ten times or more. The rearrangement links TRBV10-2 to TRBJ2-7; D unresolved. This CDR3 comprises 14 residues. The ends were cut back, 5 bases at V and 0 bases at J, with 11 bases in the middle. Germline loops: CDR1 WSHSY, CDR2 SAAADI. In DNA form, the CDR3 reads TGCGCCAGCAGTCCCCCCGCGACCTCCTACGAGCAGTACTTC. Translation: CASSPPATSYEQYF.

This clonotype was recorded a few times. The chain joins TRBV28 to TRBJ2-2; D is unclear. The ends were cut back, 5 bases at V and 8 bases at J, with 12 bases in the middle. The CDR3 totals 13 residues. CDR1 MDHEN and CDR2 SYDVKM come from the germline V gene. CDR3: CASSRLLRGELFF. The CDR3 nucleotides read TGTGCCAGCAGTCGACTCCTTCGGGGGGAGCTGTTTTTT.

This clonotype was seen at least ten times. Here the CDR3 reads CASSPGQTGANVLTF. The CDR3 bases are TGTGCCAGTAGTCCCGGGCAGACCGGGGCCAACGTCCTGACTTTC. The chain is built from TRBV19 and TRBJ2-6, with D uncertain. The V end lost 5 bases, the J end lost 4 bases, and 12 bases lay between the germline ends. Germline values: CDR1 LNHDA, CDR2 SQIVND (reference sequence). The CDR3 length is 15 residues.

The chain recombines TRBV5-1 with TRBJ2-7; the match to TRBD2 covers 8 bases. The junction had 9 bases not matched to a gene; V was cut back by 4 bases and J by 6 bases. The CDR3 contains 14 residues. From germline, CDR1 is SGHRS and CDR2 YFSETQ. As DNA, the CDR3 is TGCGCCAGCAGCCCCAGCGGGAGCGGTTGCGAGCAGTACTTC. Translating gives CASSPSGSGCEQYF.

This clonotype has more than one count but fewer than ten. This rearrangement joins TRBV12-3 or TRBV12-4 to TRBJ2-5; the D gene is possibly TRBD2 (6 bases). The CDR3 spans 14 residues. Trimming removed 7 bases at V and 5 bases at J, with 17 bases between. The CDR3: CASNRAGGGETQYF. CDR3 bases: TGTGCCAGCAACCGCGCCGGGGGTGGCGAGACCCAGTACTTC.

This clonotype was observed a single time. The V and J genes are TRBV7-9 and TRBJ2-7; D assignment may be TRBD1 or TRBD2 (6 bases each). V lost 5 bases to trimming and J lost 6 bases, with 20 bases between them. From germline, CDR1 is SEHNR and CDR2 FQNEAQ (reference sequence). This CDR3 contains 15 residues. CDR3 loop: CASSQGGLASSEQYF. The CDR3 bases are TGTGCCAGCAGCCAAGGGGGACTCGCCAGTTCCGAGCAGTACTTC.

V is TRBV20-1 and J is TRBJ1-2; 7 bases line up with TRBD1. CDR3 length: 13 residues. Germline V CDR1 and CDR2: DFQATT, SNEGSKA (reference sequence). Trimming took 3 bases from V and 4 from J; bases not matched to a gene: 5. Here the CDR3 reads CSARPGQTYGYTF. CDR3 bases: TGCAGTGCTAGGCCGGGACAGACCTATGGCTACACCTTC.

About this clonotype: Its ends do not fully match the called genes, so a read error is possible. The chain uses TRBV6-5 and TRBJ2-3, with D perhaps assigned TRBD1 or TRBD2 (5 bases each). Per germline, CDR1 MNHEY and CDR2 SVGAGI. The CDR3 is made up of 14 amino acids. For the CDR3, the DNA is TGTGCCAGCAGTTCCGGGACCAGTGGTGATACGCGGTATTTT. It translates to CASSSGTSGDTRYF.

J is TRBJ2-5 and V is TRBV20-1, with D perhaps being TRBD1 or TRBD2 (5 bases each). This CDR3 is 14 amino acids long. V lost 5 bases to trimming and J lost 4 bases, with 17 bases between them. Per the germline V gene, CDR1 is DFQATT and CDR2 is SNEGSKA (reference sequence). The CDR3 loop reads CSAGPTGRRETQYF. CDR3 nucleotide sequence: TGCAGTGCTGGACCAACGGGGCGGCGAGAGACCCAGTACTTC.

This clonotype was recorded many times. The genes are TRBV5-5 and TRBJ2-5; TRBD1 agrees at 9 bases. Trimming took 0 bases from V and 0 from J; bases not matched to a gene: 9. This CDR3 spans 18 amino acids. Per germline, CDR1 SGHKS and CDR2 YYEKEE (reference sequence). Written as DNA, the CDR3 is TGTGCCAGCAGCTTGGCCGTTTCCCGGACAGGGGACCAAGAGACCCAGTACTTC. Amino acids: CASSLAVSRTGDQETQYF.

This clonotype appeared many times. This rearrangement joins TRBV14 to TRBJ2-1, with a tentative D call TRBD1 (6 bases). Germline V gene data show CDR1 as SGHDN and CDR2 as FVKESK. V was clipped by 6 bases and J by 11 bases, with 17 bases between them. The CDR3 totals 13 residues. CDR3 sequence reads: CASRLTGGTQQFF. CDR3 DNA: TGTGCCAGCAGGCTTACTGGGGGCACGCAGCAGTTCTTC.

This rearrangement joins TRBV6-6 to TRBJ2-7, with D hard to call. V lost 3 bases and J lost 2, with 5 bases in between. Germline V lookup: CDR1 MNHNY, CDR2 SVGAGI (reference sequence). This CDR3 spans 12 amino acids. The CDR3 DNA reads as TGTGCCAGCAGTTATTCTACCTACGAGCAGTACTTC. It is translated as CASSYSTYEQYF.

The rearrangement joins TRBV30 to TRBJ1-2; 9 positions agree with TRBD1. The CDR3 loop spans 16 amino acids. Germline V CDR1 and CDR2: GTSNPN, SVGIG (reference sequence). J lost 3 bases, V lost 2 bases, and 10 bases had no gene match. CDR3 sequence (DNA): TGTGCCTGGAGTCCGCCGGGACAGGGTTCTGACTATGGCTACACCTTC. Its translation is CAWSPPGQGSDYGYTF.

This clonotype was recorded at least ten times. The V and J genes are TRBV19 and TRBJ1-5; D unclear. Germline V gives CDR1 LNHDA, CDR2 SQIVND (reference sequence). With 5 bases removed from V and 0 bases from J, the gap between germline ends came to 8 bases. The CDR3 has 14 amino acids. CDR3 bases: TGTGCCAGTAGTGTACAATTTAGCAATCAGCCCCAGCATTTT. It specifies CASSVQFSNQPQHF.